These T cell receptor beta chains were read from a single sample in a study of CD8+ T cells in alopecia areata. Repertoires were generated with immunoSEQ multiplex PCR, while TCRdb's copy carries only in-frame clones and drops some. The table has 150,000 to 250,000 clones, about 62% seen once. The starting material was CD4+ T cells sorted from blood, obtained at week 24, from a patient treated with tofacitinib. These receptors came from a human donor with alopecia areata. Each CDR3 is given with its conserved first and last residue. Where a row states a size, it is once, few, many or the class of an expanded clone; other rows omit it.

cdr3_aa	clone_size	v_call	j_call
CASSSESYEQYF	-	TRBV28	TRBJ2-7
CASRTGASYEQYF	-	TRBV2	TRBJ2-7
CASSFGIEQYF	-	TRBV7-6	TRBJ2-7
CASSFQGSNEKLFF	-	TRBV7-9	TRBJ1-4
CASTLPRGNEQFF	-	TRBV2	TRBJ2-1
CASSYGTSKGVGGYTF	many	TRBV6-6	TRBJ1-2
CATTDQPQHF	-	TRBV5-8	TRBJ1-5
CASSTRGQGNYGYTF	-	TRBV19	TRBJ1-2
CASSLAQRKEQYF	few	TRBV11-1	TRBJ2-7
CASSPQSYEQYF	-	TRBV18	TRBJ2-7
CASSEAQGEEQYF	-	TRBV2	TRBJ2-7
CSVRRGPTDEQYF	few	TRBV29-1	TRBJ2-7
CAISESLDTQYF	-	TRBV10-3	TRBJ2-3
CAWSMNGELFF	-	TRBV30	TRBJ2-2
CSVSRQGADTQYF	few	TRBV29-1	TRBJ2-3
CASSPPITDTQYF	few	TRBV6-6	TRBJ2-3
CASSLSSYEQYF	-	TRBV10-2	TRBJ2-7
CAWSLQFYEQYF	few	TRBV30	TRBJ2-7
CASSQDSSRTQYF	-	TRBV5-1	TRBJ2-5
CASNGASGYTGELFF	-	TRBV5-1	TRBJ2-2
CASSVVQGDNEQFF	-	TRBV9	TRBJ2-1
CSVETTGVPYEQYF	-	TRBV29-1	TRBJ2-7
CASSQSRPGGSYEQYF	few	TRBV23-1	TRBJ2-7
CASSFFWAKNTEAFF	few	TRBV27	TRBJ1-1
CASSRSGGGADTQYF	-	TRBV6-5	TRBJ2-3
CASSLDRGHEQYF	-	TRBV11-2	TRBJ2-7
CAISESPQEETQYF	few	TRBV10-3	TRBJ2-5
CASSSSSGRRERQYF	-	TRBV5-1	TRBJ2-7
CASSLVVTDTQYF	-	TRBV5-4	TRBJ2-3
CASSLSRSSNQPQHF	-	TRBV28	TRBJ1-5
CAISESKRQDGAETQYF	-	TRBV10-3	TRBJ2-5
CASTTQGADSPLHF	-	TRBV6-6	TRBJ1-6
CASSNRGLGSYEQYF	few	TRBV6-5	TRBJ2-7
CASSESQTQYF	-	TRBV2	TRBJ2-5
CASSARVADQPQHF	once	TRBV6-1	TRBJ1-5
CAWSAPNFSNEKLFF	-	TRBV30	TRBJ1-4
CAWRGFGRTAWGYTF	few	TRBV30	TRBJ1-2
CASSSVGFGSPLHF	-	TRBV9	TRBJ1-6
CASSFYPSGVQETQYF	-	TRBV7-2	TRBJ2-5
CAWSAHQGLPTDTQYF	few	TRBV30	TRBJ2-3
CASSLTRNRETQYF	-	TRBV7-2	TRBJ2-5